These 15 T cell receptor beta chains originate from one sample sequenced in a study of CD8+CD57+ T cells in acquired aplastic anemia. Genomic DNA constituted the template upon which TCR beta VDJ and CDR3 profiling was performed. TCRdb re-called the reads through MiXCR, storing one row per CDR3 protein. This table holds approximately 160,000 distinct CDR3 sequences, around 45% found once. The sequenced sample was sorted CD4+, CD8+, or CD8+CD57+ T cells (not recorded which) from PBMCs. These receptors originate from a human donor in good health.

This clonotype was found a few times. Here the CDR3 DNA reads TGTGCCAGCAGTTTATCTACAGGGAACCGGGTTGAGCAGTACTTC. Translating gives CASSLSTGNRVEQYF. The genes are TRBV28 and TRBJ2-7, with D possibly matching TRBD1 (6 bases). Per the germline V gene, CDR1 is MDHEN and CDR2 is SYDVKM. The CDR3 runs 15 residues. V was clipped by 1 base and J by 7 bases, with 17 bases between them.

On this clonotype: A much larger clone lies a single base off, so this may be a read error. The chain combines TRBV5-6 with TRBJ2-2; 7 nucleotides agree with TRBD1. CDR3 length equals 16 residues. V trimming: 4 bases; J trimming: 4 bases; junction bases outside the gene matches: 10. CDR1 and CDR2 (germline): SGHDT, YYEEEE. Here the CDR3 reads CASSVGQGVLTGELFF. For the CDR3, the DNA is TGTGCCAGCAGCGTAGGCCAGGGGGTTCTCACCGGGGAGCTGTTTTTT.

This chain joins TRBV2 and TRBJ1-1; D might be TRBD1 (5 bases). Between the trimmed V and J ends, which lost 7 bases and 1 base, there was a span of 16 bases. The germline V gene encodes CDR1 SNHLY and CDR2 FYNNEI. The CDR3 is 15 residues long. The CDR3 here is CASTLEKGPNTEAFF. DNA of the CDR3: TGTGCCAGCACCCTAGAGAAGGGGCCGAACACTGAAGCTTTCTTT.

This clonotype was found many times. V gene TRBV7-2 combines with J gene TRBJ2-3, with 14 bases that match TRBD2. The ends lost 0 bases at V and 1 base at J; junction bases unmatched: 3. The CDR3 consists of 18 residues. The V gene's germline CDR1 is SGHTA and CDR2 FQGNSA. CDR3 DNA: TGTGCCAGCAGCTTAGCGACGACTAGCGGGGGGGGCACAGATACGCAGTATTTT. Translated, it gives CASSLATTSGGGTDTQYF. Drawing the rest from reference TRBV7-2 and TRBJ2-3, the complete variable domain is GAGVSQSPSNKVTEKGKDVELRCDPISGHTALYWYRQSLGQGLEFLIYFQGNSAPDKSGLPSDRFSAERTGGSVSTLTIQRTQQEDSAVYLCASSLATTSGGGTDTQYFGPGTRLTVL.

This clonotype was seen a handful of times. This chain connects TRBV28 to TRBJ2-1, with 7 bases aligning to TRBD2. CDR3 size: 14 residues. Per the germline V gene, CDR1 is MDHEN and CDR2 is SYDVKM. Trimming took 5 bases from V and 8 from J; bases not matched to a gene: 9. The CDR3 DNA sequence: TGTGCCAGCAGTCCACCAGGCGGGAGTTATGAGCAGTTCTTC. This sequence encodes CASSPPGGSYEQFF.

With regard to this clonotype: This may come from a read error, since a much larger clone is one base off. The V and J genes are TRBV27 and TRBJ2-7, with D uncertain. This CDR3 contains 15 residues. V gave up 3 bases and J gave up 2 bases, with 14 bases separating them. The germline CDR1 and CDR2 sequences are MNHEY and SMNVEV (reference sequence). The CDR3 region is CASSFGVSSPYEQYF. CDR3 DNA sequence: TGTGCCAGCAGTTTTGGGGTGTCGAGCCCCTACGAGCAGTACTTC.

In this sample, this clonotype turned up once. The CDR3 is CARPGTFYGYTF. CDR3 in DNA: TGTGCTAGGCCTGGGACATTTTATGGCTACACCTTC. V and J are TRBV25-1 and TRBJ1-2; possibly TRBD1 for D (6 bases). This CDR3 spans 12 amino acids. Germline V gives CDR1 MGHDK, CDR2 SYGVNS.

The chain combines TRBV24-1 with TRBJ1-1; maybe TRBD1 (6 bases). The germline CDR1 and CDR2 sequences are KGHDR and SFDVKD. This CDR3 comprises 13 residues. Trimming took off 4 bases at V and 7 bases at J, with 12 bases between the two ends. The CDR3 loop is CATSDYTGNEAFF. CDR3 nucleotide sequence: TGTGCCACCAGTGACTATACAGGGAATGAAGCTTTCTTT.

In its sample, this clonotype was seen a few times. This chain links TRBV10-3 with TRBJ2-5, with D hard to call. CDR1 is ENHRY and CDR2 is SYGVKD in the germline V gene. The CDR3 runs to 15 residues. Trimming took off 0 bases at V and 2 bases at J, with 10 bases between the two ends. CDR3 sequence reads: CAISESGSRQETQYF. CDR3 nucleotide sequence: TGTGCCATCAGTGAGTCGGGTTCTCGTCAAGAGACCCAGTACTTC.

This clonotype was counted ten times or more. J is TRBJ1-4 and V is TRBV15; no clear D gene. The CDR3 length is 13 residues. Germline V gene data show CDR1 as LNHNV and CDR2 as YYDKDF (reference sequence). Trimming stripped 8 bases from V and 8 bases from J, with 15 bases between. The CDR3, as DNA: TGTGCCACCGTTAAGGGTACTAGGGAAAAACTGTTTTTT. Protein: CATVKGTREKLFF.

The chain carries TRBV10-3 and TRBJ2-5; 9 nucleotides line up with TRBD2. The DNA end favors TRBJ2-7, so the J call may be wrong. Germline V gene data show CDR1 as ENHRY and CDR2 as SYGVKD. This CDR3 is 13 amino acids long. CDR3 nucleotides: TGTGCCAGCAAGGGACTAGCCTCCTACGAGCAGTACTTC. Amino acids: CASKGLASYEQYF.

There are many counts of this clonotype. The J gene is TRBJ2-7, the V gene TRBV4-2; D perhaps matches TRBD2 (6 bases). Germline V gives CDR1 LGHNA, CDR2 YNFKEQ. This CDR3 comprises 15 residues. Between the trimmed V and J ends, which lost 0 bases and 2 bases, there was a span of 11 bases. CDR3 region: CASSQEPTSPYEQYF. CDR3 DNA sequence: TGTGCCAGCAGCCAAGAACCGACTAGTCCCTACGAGCAGTACTTC.

The sample holds a few counts of this clonotype. This chain links TRBV3-1 with TRBJ2-3; D ambiguous. V lost 0 bases to trimming and J lost 0 bases, with 13 bases between them. The germline CDR1 and CDR2 sequences are LGHDT and YNNKEL (reference sequence). The CDR3 consists of 17 residues. The CDR3, as DNA: TGTGCCAGCAGCCAAGAAAGGGCCACCACTAGCACAGATACGCAGTATTTT. Protein sequence: CASSQERATTSTDTQYF.

Comments on this clonotype: One base away lies a much larger clone, so this may be a sequencing read error. Lacking the conserved final phenylalanine or tryptophan, this CDR3 likely reflects a read error. CDR3 loop: CASSLGFTGELFL. For the CDR3, the DNA is TGTGCCAGCAGCTTAGGATTCACCGGGGAGCTGTTTTTA. The chain is built from TRBV11-2 and TRBJ2-2; no clear D. The germline CDR1 and CDR2 sequences are SGHAT and FQNNGV. This CDR3 spans 13 amino acids. Trimming removed 1 base from V and 4 bases from J, with 4 bases in between.

The chain joins TRBV7-2 to TRBJ2-1, with D unresolved. V lost 4 bases, J lost 8 bases, and 12 bases lay in between. This CDR3 is built from 13 residues. Germline CDR1 and CDR2: SGHTA and FQGNSA. The CDR3 region is CASSSSDVYEQFF. Written as DNA, the CDR3 is TGTGCCAGCAGCTCGTCGGATGTCTATGAGCAGTTCTTC. The entire variable domain, with the rest obtained from reference TRBV7-2 and TRBJ2-1, is as follows: GAGVSQSPSNKVTEKGKDVELRCDPISGHTALYWYRQSLGQGLEFLIYFQGNSAPDKSGLPSDRFSAERTGGSVSTLTIQRTQQEDSAVYLCASSSSDVYEQFFGPGTRLTVL.